Given below is one T cell receptor beta chain in context. This entry belongs to a study of blood T cell repertoires in COVID-19. The overall study: Sites in the United States, Italy and Spain provided acute and convalescent COVID-19 samples. From T cells, B-cell-depleted T cells, or PBMCs came the material, which was cDNA or gDNA.

Authors' methods: Reference gene primers were amplified, and this amplification served to estimate nucleated cell counts. Sequenced by immunoSEQ multiplex PCR; TCRdb stores in-frame clones only, minus some. V, J and clone size are those of that table, while D and trimming were read from the DNA. The sample has roughly 83,000 clones; roughly 88% are singletons. Germline values: CDR1 MNHEY, CDR2 SMNVEV (reference sequence). The CDR3 is 14 amino acids. Trimming at V came to 8 bases and at J to 4 bases, leaving 10 bases not matched to a gene. This clonotype was obtained from a man in his fifties with active COVID-19. The chain is built from TRBV27 and TRBJ1-1; 7 bases fit TRBD1. Sequencing was performed on peripheral blood. The CDR3 DNA sequence: TGTGCCAGCGGCCCTAGACAGGGCTCCACTGAAGCTTTCTTT. It is translated as CASGPRQGSTEAFF.